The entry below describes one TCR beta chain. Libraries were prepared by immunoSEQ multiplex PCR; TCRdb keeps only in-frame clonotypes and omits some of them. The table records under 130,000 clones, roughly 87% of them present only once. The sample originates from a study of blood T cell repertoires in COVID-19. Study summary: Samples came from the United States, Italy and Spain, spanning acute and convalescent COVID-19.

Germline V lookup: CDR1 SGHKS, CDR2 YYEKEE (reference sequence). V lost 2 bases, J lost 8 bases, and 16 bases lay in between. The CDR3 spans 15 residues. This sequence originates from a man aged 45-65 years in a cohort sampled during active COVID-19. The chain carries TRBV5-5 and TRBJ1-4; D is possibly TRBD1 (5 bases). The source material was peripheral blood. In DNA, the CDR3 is TGTGCCAGCAGCTTCTTCGGGGGAAAGGGAGAAAAACTGTTTTTT. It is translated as CASSFFGGKGEKLFF. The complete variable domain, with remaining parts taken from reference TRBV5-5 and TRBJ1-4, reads DAGVTQSPTHLIKTRGQQVTLRCSPISGHKSVSWYQQVLGQGPQFIFQYYEKEERGRGNFPDRFSARQFPNYSSELNVNALLLGDSALYLCASSFFGGKGEKLFFGSGTQLSVL.